The 20 T cell receptor beta chains given below trace back to one sample, sequenced in a study of blood T cell repertoires in COVID-19. TCRdb keeps only in-frame clones here, not all; method: immunoSEQ multiplex PCR. This sample has nearly 70,000 clones, with around 88% found just once. Sequencing was done on a sample of peripheral blood. The receptors come from a woman in her 70s with acute or convalescent COVID-19.

This clone was counted once. The gene calls are TRBV19 and TRBJ2-7; D perhaps matches TRBD1 (6 bases). There are 13 residues in the CDR3. Germline V gene data show CDR1 as LNHDA and CDR2 as SQIVND (reference sequence). V gave up 2 bases and J gave up 5 bases, with 10 bases separating them. CDR3 bases: TGTGCCAGTAGTATAACGCAGGGGAACGAGCAGTACTTC. It encodes CASSITQGNEQYF.

The chain is built from TRBV6-2 or TRBV6-3 and TRBJ1-2; 8 bases match TRBD1. The CDR3 has 15 amino acids. With 0 bases clipped from V and 3 bases from J, the junction kept 3 bases outside the gene matches. Germline V gene sequence: CDR1 MNHEY, CDR2 SVGEGT. The chain's CDR3 is CASSYSVQGDYGYTF. DNA of the CDR3: TGTGCCAGCAGTTACTCAGTACAGGGGGACTATGGCTACACCTTC.

This chain links TRBV27 with TRBJ2-7; 11 bases are a match to TRBD1. This CDR3 spans 14 amino acids. CDR1 is MNHEY, CDR2 SMNVEV, per germline (reference sequence). V was pared by 5 bases and J by 6 bases, with 6 bases of the junction left unmatched. The CDR3 sequence: CASSPGQGVVEQYF. The CDR3, as DNA: TGTGCCAGCAGTCCGGGACAGGGGGTGGTCGAGCAGTACTTC.

This clone was seen a single time. The chain recombines TRBV18 with TRBJ2-1; 15 bases are shared with TRBD2. V trimming: 8 bases; J trimming: 2 bases; junction bases outside the gene matches: 13. The germline CDR1 and CDR2 sequences are KGHSH and LQKENI. The CDR3 is 19 amino acids. The CDR3 DNA sequence: TGTGCCAGCCCACACGGGGGACTAGCGGGGGGAACTGCCTACAATGAGCAGTTCTTC. Its protein is CASPHGGLAGGTAYNEQFF.

The genes are TRBV18 and TRBJ2-5; D might be TRBD2 (6 bases). This CDR3 has 12 residues. Trimming left V 3 bases short and J 5 bases short, with 7 bases between. Per germline, CDR1 KGHSH and CDR2 LQKENI. The DNA of the CDR3 is TGTGCCAGCTCACCTGGGGGGGAGACCCAGTACTTC. Its translation is CASSPGGETQYF.

The chain recombines TRBV28 with TRBJ1-2; 7 positions match TRBD1. The CDR3 length is 15 residues. Germline CDR1 MDHEN, CDR2 SYDVKM. V dropped 6 bases and J dropped 8; count of bases not matched to a gene: 15. The CDR3 reads CASRAGSQGVEGYTF. The CDR3 region has the DNA TGTGCCAGCAGGGCTGGGTCGCAGGGGGTCGAAGGCTACACCTTC.

This clone showed up many times. The V and J genes are TRBV19 and TRBJ2-2, with TRBD2 identical over 7 bases. V lost 5 bases to trimming and J lost 6 bases; unmatched junction nucleotides: 6. The germline V gene has CDR1 LNHDA and CDR2 SQIVND (reference sequence). CDR3 length: 14 residues. The CDR3 coding sequence is TGTGCCAGTAGTGAGGGCGCGGGGGCCGGGGAGCTGTTTTTT. It translates to CASSEGAGAGELFF.

The chain links TRBV7-3 to TRBJ2-6; D is undetermined. Looked up from germline, CDR1 is SGHTA and CDR2 is FQGTGA. This CDR3 region has 14 residues. V was pared by 6 bases and J by 1 base, with 7 bases between. The CDR3 here is CASSENSGANVLTF. The CDR3 nucleotides read TGTGCCAGCAGTGAGAATTCTGGGGCCAACGTCCTGACTTTC.

The J gene is TRBJ1-2, the V gene TRBV7-2; tentative D call: TRBD1 (6 bases). The CDR3 loop spans 14 amino acids. Trimming left V 6 bases short and J 6 bases short, with 17 bases between. CDR1 and CDR2 from the germline V gene are SGHTA and FQGNSA. CDR3 sequence reads: CASSPSYRDHGYTF. CDR3 nucleotide sequence: TGTGCCAGCAGTCCATCGTACAGGGACCATGGCTACACCTTC.

The rearrangement joins TRBV24-1 to TRBJ2-2; 9 positions agree with TRBD1. Germline-derived CDR1 and CDR2 are KGHDR and SFDVKD. J gave up 4 bases and V 0 bases, and 17 bases lay outside the gene matches. CDR3 length: 21 amino acids. Here the CDR3 reads CATSDLIFGSPGQGLTGELFF. The CDR3 DNA follows: TGTGCCACCAGTGATTTGATCTTCGGATCTCCGGGACAGGGCCTCACCGGGGAGCTGTTTTTT.

This sequence joins TRBV30 and TRBJ2-5; D uncertain. V lost 0 bases, J lost 3 bases, and 8 bases lay in between. The CDR3 has 13 amino acids. Germline lookup yields CDR1 GTSNPN and CDR2 SVGIG (reference sequence). The CDR3: CAWSVLGEETQYF. The CDR3 nucleotides are TGTGCCTGGAGTGTCTTGGGCGAAGAGACCCAGTACTTC.

The chain is built from TRBV28 and TRBJ1-4, with 7 bases aligning to TRBD1. After removal of 4 bases from V and 4 bases from J, the junction contained 12 bases not matched to a gene. The CDR3 loop spans 17 amino acids. Germline V lookup: CDR1 MDHEN, CDR2 SYDVKM. The DNA for the CDR3 is TGTGCCAGCAGTTCCAGCGGATTCCGGGACAGTAATGAAAAACTGTTTTTT. Residues: CASSSSGFRDSNEKLFF. The entire variable domain, with the rest obtained from reference TRBV28 and TRBJ1-4, is as follows: DVKVTQSSRYLVKRTGEKVFLECVQDMDHENMFWYRQDPGLGLRLIYFSYDVKMKEKGDIPEGYSVSREKKERFSLILESASTNQTSMYLCASSSSGFRDSNEKLFFGSGTQLSVL.

The gene calls are TRBV6-5 and TRBJ2-1; D gene uncertain. Trimming left V 6 bases short and J 1 base short, with 7 bases between. The CDR3 sequence is 13 residues long. Germline V gives CDR1 MNHEY, CDR2 SVGAGI. The CDR3 nucleotides are TGTGCCAGCAGCCCCGGGTCCTACAATGAGCAGTTCTTC. This codes for CASSPGSYNEQFF.

The V gene is TRBV10-2, the J gene TRBJ2-7; 16 bases agree with TRBD2. Germline V gene data show CDR1 as WSHSY and CDR2 as SAAADI. V lost 6 bases and J lost 7; bases outside the gene matches: 3. The CDR3 runs 14 residues. The CDR3 DNA follows: TGCGCCAGCAGGGGACTAGCGGGAGGGGGTGAGCAGTACTTC. Residues: CASRGLAGGGEQYF.

The chain recombines TRBV29-1 with TRBJ2-1, with TRBD2 matching 9 bases. V was pared by 6 bases and J by 8 bases, with 11 bases of the junction left unmatched. Looked up from germline, CDR1 is SQVTM and CDR2 is ANQGSEA. CDR3 length: 14 amino acids. CDR3 DNA sequence: TGCAGCGTCTACGGCGGGAGGGGGGTTGATGAGCAGTTCTTC. It is translated as CSVYGGRGVDEQFF.

The chain joins TRBV24-1 to TRBJ1-2; 9 bases match TRBD1. The germline gives CDR1 KGHDR, CDR2 SFDVKD. This CDR3 has 14 amino acids. V gave up 5 bases and J gave up 7 bases; unmatched junction bases: 7. The CDR3 region has the DNA TGTGCCACCAGTGCTACAGGGGGCGAAGGTGGCTACACCTTC. Its protein product is CATSATGGEGGYTF.

The rearrangement links TRBV14 to TRBJ2-6; D is ambiguous. Germline assignment: CDR1 SGHDN and CDR2 FVKESK. Trimming cost V 1 base and J 0 bases, with 7 bases left between them. The CDR3 length is 16 residues. CDR3: CASSQVENSGANVLTF. The CDR3 coding sequence is TGTGCCAGCAGCCAAGTAGAGAACTCTGGGGCCAACGTCCTGACTTTC. The full variable domain, with the rest looked up from reference TRBV14 and TRBJ2-6, is EAGVTQFPSHSVIEKGQTVTLRCDPISGHDNLYWYRRVMGKEIKFLLHFVKESKQDESGMPNNRFLAERTGGTYSTLKVQPAELEDSGVYFCASSQVENSGANVLTFGAGSRLTVL.

The V and J genes are TRBV27 and TRBJ1-2; D unclear. Germline CDR1 and CDR2: MNHEY and SMNVEV (reference sequence). Trimming pared 6 bases from V and 6 bases from J, leaving 14 bases between. CDR3 length: 13 residues. The CDR3 is CASSHGGVDGYTF. CDR3 coding DNA: TGTGCCAGCAGCCATGGAGGAGTAGATGGCTACACCTTC.

As DNA, the CDR3 is TGTGCCAGCAGTCGACAGCCGAACACTGAAGCTTTCTTT. Amino acid sequence: CASSRQPNTEAFF. The chain couples TRBV7-2 to TRBJ1-1, with D tentatively TRBD1 (5 bases). The CDR3 covers 13 residues. V gave up 6 bases and J gave up 1 base, with 9 bases separating them. Germline CDR1 reads SGHTA; CDR2 reads FQGNSA.

The V and J genes are TRBV19 and TRBJ1-5; 9 bases are shared with TRBD1. From germline, CDR1 is LNHDA and CDR2 SQIVND (reference sequence). This CDR3 is built from 15 residues. The J segment lost 7 bases and the V segment lost 7 bases, leaving 11 bases of the junction unmatched. CDR3 bases: TGTGCCAGTACCCCCGGGACAGGGCGGGAACAGCCCCAGCATTTT. This encodes CASTPGTGREQPQHF.